The present entry profiles one T cell receptor beta chain with its context. Its cognate antigen is unknown. The ends were cut back, 4 bases at V and 3 bases at J, with 13 bases in the middle. Germline CDR1 is SGHKS and CDR2 is YYEKEE (reference sequence). The CDR3 is made up of 14 amino acids. The data belong to a study of cytomegalovirus exposure and HLA in healthy donors. Study-wide context: There were 90 million to 140 million unique TCR beta sequences, drawn from 150 million to 200 million T cells, in an earlier analysis. Overall study results and limits: Association of a missense DCLRE1C variant with TCR beta V- and J-gene trimming was reported in a later analysis.

The PCR employed 60 Vbeta primers together with 13 Jbeta primers. Original processing notes: An analysis that came later counted 80 million or so unique TCR beta chains, around 10 million shared. Sequencing used immunoSEQ multiplex PCR; TCRdb keeps in-frame clones, though not all of them. V, J and clone size reflect that table, while D and trimming were determined from the DNA. The data contain over 55,000 clones, 80% to 90% of them seen just once; the ten biggest clones take up around 10%. The TCR was taken from a woman in her thirties in good health and CMV-seropositive. The rearrangement uses TRBV5-5 and TRBJ1-1; D perhaps matches TRBD1 (5 bases). What was sequenced was PBMCs. The CDR3 coding sequence is TGTGCCAGCAGCCAGCCGGGGGACCACACTGAAGCTTTCTTT. Protein product: CASSQPGDHTEAFF.